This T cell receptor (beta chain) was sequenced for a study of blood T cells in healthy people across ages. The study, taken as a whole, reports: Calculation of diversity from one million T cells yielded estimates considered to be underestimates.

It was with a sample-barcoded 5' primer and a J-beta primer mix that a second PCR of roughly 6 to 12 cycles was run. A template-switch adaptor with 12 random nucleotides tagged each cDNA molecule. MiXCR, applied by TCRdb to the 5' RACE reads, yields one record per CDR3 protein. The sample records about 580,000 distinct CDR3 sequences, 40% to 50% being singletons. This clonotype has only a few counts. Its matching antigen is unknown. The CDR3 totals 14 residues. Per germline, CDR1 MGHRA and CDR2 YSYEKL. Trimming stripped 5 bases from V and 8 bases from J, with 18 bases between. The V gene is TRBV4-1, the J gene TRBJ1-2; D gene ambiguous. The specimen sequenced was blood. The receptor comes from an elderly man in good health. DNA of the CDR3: TGCGCCAGCAGCACCAAGTTACGGGAGCAAGGCTACACCTTC. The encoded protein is CASSTKLREQGYTF.